The next 26 T cell receptor beta chains were all read from a single sample in a study of CD4 T cells in relation to SARS-CoV-2 and coronaviruses. CD4+ T cells from unexposed donors were obtained before the COVID-19 pandemic (2011-2018). CD4+ T cells were isolated from the cells after 10 days of culture. TCRdb's copy holds only in-frame clones and misses some; the assay was immunoSEQ multiplex PCR. Here the sample spans around 18,000 clones, around three quarters being singletons. These receptors lack a known antigen. Material for sequencing was CD4+ T cells from PBMCs, cultured in vitro. These receptors all stem from a human donor in good health.

V usage is TRBV4-1 and J usage is TRBJ1-1, with 10 bases identical to TRBD1. The germline gives CDR1 MGHRA, CDR2 YSYEKL. The junction had 9 bases not matched to a gene; V was cut back by 3 bases and J by 5 bases. This CDR3 is 16 amino acids long. The CDR3 region is CASSHPRTGGETEAFF. The DNA for the CDR3 is TGCGCCAGCAGCCACCCTAGGACAGGGGGTGAGACTGAAGCTTTCTTT.

The J gene is TRBJ1-2, the V gene TRBV28; no clear D gene. CDR1 is MDHEN and CDR2 is SYDVKM in the germline V gene. This CDR3 has 13 residues. V lost 5 bases to trimming and J lost 8 bases, with 15 bases between them. The CDR3 region has the DNA TGTGCCAGCAGTGAACAGAGAACCTTGGGCTACACCTTC. It yields the protein CASSEQRTLGYTF.

This clone appeared a few times. The chain employs TRBV6-2 or TRBV6-3 and TRBJ1-5; no definite D call. The CDR3 consists of 15 residues. Germline assignment: CDR1 MNHEY and CDR2 SVGEGT. V lost 2 bases and J lost 2, with 10 bases in between. CDR3: CASSYASQGNQPQHF. CDR3 nucleotide sequence: TGTGCCAGCAGTTACGCGAGCCAGGGCAATCAGCCCCAGCATTTT.

Turning to this clone: An end of the junction differs from the germline gene, which may be a read error. The chain couples TRBV30 to TRBJ1-2, with D uncertain. Germline CDR1 and CDR2: GTSNPN and SVGIG (reference sequence). There are 12 residues in the CDR3. The CDR3 DNA follows: TGTGCCTGGAGGGACTGGACGGGCTTACTAGACTTC. Amino acid sequence: CAWRDWTGLLDF.

This clone has just a few counts. The chain joins TRBV7-9 to TRBJ2-1; weak D call: TRBD2 (5 bases). Germline CDR1 is SEHNR and CDR2 is FQNEAQ (reference sequence). V was pared by 1 base and J by 7 bases, with 8 bases between. The CDR3 extends over 13 amino acids. In nucleotides, the CDR3 is TGTGCCAGCAGCTTAGGGACTTGGAATGAGCAGTTCTTC. Amino acids: CASSLGTWNEQFF.

This clone was counted only a few times. This chain links TRBV7-9 with TRBJ1-1, with D tentatively TRBD1 (5 bases). The CDR3 contains 16 residues. Trimming cost V 3 bases and J 3 bases, with 17 bases left between them. Germline-derived CDR1 and CDR2 are SEHNR and FQNEAQ (reference sequence). The CDR3 DNA follows: TGTGCCAGCAGCTTGGGTAGGGGCGCGATCGACACTGAAGCTTTCTTT. This encodes CASSLGRGAIDTEAFF.

This sequence joins TRBV18 and TRBJ2-7; tentative D call: TRBD1 (6 bases). V lost 6 bases and J lost 0, with 15 bases in between. Germline V gene sequence: CDR1 KGHSH, CDR2 LQKENI. The CDR3 runs to 15 residues. The CDR3 sequence is CASSYRQASSYEQYF. CDR3 nucleotide sequence: TGTGCCAGCTCGTATCGACAGGCGAGCTCCTACGAGCAGTACTTC.

This clone was detected once. The V gene is TRBV18, the J gene TRBJ2-1, with 7 bases matching TRBD2. CDR1 is KGHSH and CDR2 is LQKENI in the germline V gene. The CDR3 has 13 residues. Trimming cost V 5 bases and J 8 bases; bases outside gene matches: 6. CDR3 coding DNA: TGTGCCAGCTCATCAGCGGGACTGGATGAGCAGTTCTTC. Translation gives CASSSAGLDEQFF.

This clone was seen only a few times. This chain joins TRBV7-6 and TRBJ2-1, with 7 bases aligning to TRBD1. Unmatched junction bases numbered 13, after V lost 5 bases and J lost 15 bases. The CDR3 has 13 residues. CDR1 and CDR2 from the germline V gene are SGHVS and FNYEAQ. The CDR3 coding sequence is TGTGCCAGCAGCCCTAGACAGGGCGGGCCCCCGTTCTTC. Translating gives CASSPRQGGPPFF.

This chain uses TRBV19 with TRBJ1-5, with TRBD1 matching 7 bases. The CDR3 sequence is 15 residues long. From germline, CDR1 is LNHDA and CDR2 SQIVND (reference sequence). The junction had 3 bases not matched to a gene; V was cut back by 4 bases and J by 0 bases. The CDR3 region is CASSKQGHSNQPQHF. The CDR3 DNA is TGTGCCAGTAGTAAACAGGGGCATAGCAATCAGCCCCAGCATTTT.

V usage is TRBV28 and J usage is TRBJ1-5; tentatively, D is TRBD1 (5 bases). Trimming left V 3 bases short and J 6 bases short, with 15 bases between. This CDR3 comprises 15 residues. CDR1 is MDHEN and CDR2 is SYDVKM in the germline V gene. CDR3 DNA: TGTGCCAGCAGTTTCGGTAGGGGCTGGGGTCAGCCCCAGCATTTT. Protein product: CASSFGRGWGQPQHF.

The chain is built from TRBV14 and TRBJ1-1; D perhaps matches TRBD1 (5 bases). The V and J ends lost 9 bases and 1 base respectively, with 15 bases between them. The CDR3 length is 14 residues. The germline CDR1 and CDR2 sequences are SGHDN and FVKESK. The CDR3, as DNA: TGTGCCAGTCGGGGGGATCGAGGGAACACTGAAGCTTTCTTT. Translated: CASRGDRGNTEAFF.

The CDR3 DNA reads as TGTGCCAGCAGTGAAGGGGGGGCCAATGAAAAACTGTTTTTT. As protein: CASSEGGANEKLFF. This chain connects TRBV2 to TRBJ1-4; tentatively, D is TRBD1 (6 bases). The CDR3 loop spans 14 amino acids. V was pared by 1 base and J by 5 bases, with 8 bases between. Germline V gene lookup returns CDR1 SNHLY and CDR2 FYNNEI.

The chain recombines TRBV11-3 with TRBJ2-2; 7 bases map to TRBD2. CDR3 size: 17 residues. Germline V CDR1 and CDR2: SGHNT, YENEEA. V lost 3 bases and J lost 1; bases outside the gene matches: 8. The CDR3 region is CASSFSGWGGNTGELFF. The CDR3 region has the DNA TGTGCCAGCAGCTTTTCCGGATGGGGGGGGAACACCGGGGAGCTGTTTTTT.

This clone has only one observation. The chain recombines TRBV7-6 with TRBJ2-2, with TRBD2 as a possible D gene (6 bases). Germline V gives CDR1 SGHVS, CDR2 FNYEAQ. V gave up 1 base and J gave up 4 bases, with 19 bases separating them. The CDR3 has 18 residues. CDR3 region: CASSLVVSGTRLTGELFF. DNA for the CDR3: TGTGCCAGCAGCTTAGTTGTTAGCGGAACCCGCCTCACCGGGGAGCTGTTTTTT.

The chain couples TRBV27 to TRBJ2-7; 7 positions agree with TRBD2. This CDR3 has 15 amino acids. V shed 5 bases and J 1 base; nucleotides not matched to a gene: 8. Germline V lookup: CDR1 MNHEY, CDR2 SMNVEV (reference sequence). CDR3 bases: TGTGCCAGCAGTCTGGCTAGCGGACCATCCTACGAGCAGTACTTC. Amino acids: CASSLASGPSYEQYF.

The chain has TRBV28 and TRBJ2-6; 7 positions agree with TRBD2. This CDR3 spans 19 amino acids. Germline assignment: CDR1 MDHEN and CDR2 SYDVKM. V gave up 5 bases and J gave up 0 bases; unmatched junction bases: 13. In DNA, the CDR3 is TGTGCCAGCAGTCCGTCTGGGGACGGGGGGTTCTCTGGGGCCAACGTCCTGACTTTC. Amino acids: CASSPSGDGGFSGANVLTF.

Written as DNA, the CDR3 is TGCGCCAGCAGCCAGGACAGGGCTAGCACAGATACGCAGTATTTT. Its protein product is CASSQDRASTDTQYF. The chain employs TRBV5-1 and TRBJ2-3; 8 nucleotides match TRBD1. V lost 4 bases and J lost 0; bases outside the gene matches: 4. The CDR3 spans 15 residues. The germline V gene has CDR1 SGHRS and CDR2 YFSETQ.

The J gene is TRBJ1-6, the V gene TRBV27, with TRBD1 matching 9 bases. J was trimmed by 7 bases and V by 3 bases; bases with no gene match: 4. CDR1 MNHEY and CDR2 SMNVEV come from the germline V gene (reference sequence). The CDR3 is made up of 15 amino acids. The CDR3 spells CASSFSGQGNSPLHF. The CDR3 coding sequence is TGTGCCAGCAGTTTCTCCGGACAGGGGAATTCACCCCTCCACTTT.

The V and J genes are TRBV7-9 and TRBJ2-5; weak D call: TRBD2 (6 bases). CDR3 length: 13 residues. The V gene lost 0 bases and the J gene lost 5 bases, with 7 bases spanning the gap. CDR1 and CDR2 from the germline V gene are SEHNR and FQNEAQ (reference sequence). CDR3 nucleotide sequence: TGTGCCAGCAGCTTAGCGGGACTGGAGACCCAGTACTTC. Translated, it gives CASSLAGLETQYF.

This clone was found a few times. The gene calls are TRBV19 and TRBJ1-6, with 8 bases matching TRBD1. There are 15 residues in the CDR3. In germline, CDR1 is LNHDA, CDR2 SQIVND (reference sequence). V shed 1 base and J 7 bases; nucleotides not matched to a gene: 3. The CDR3 DNA reads as TGTGCCAGTAGTATAGGCTGGGACAGGAATTCACCCCTCCACTTT. As protein: CASSIGWDRNSPLHF.

J is TRBJ1-2 and V is TRBV27; 7 bases are shared with TRBD1. V was pared by 2 bases and J by 3 bases, with 3 bases of the junction left unmatched. This CDR3 is 14 amino acids long. Germline V gene lookup returns CDR1 MNHEY and CDR2 SMNVEV (reference sequence). The CDR3 bases are TGTGCCAGCAGTTTAAAGGGGGCGGACTATGGCTACACCTTC. This gives the protein CASSLKGADYGYTF.

The chain employs TRBV5-1 and TRBJ1-1, with D possibly TRBD1 on 6 matching bases. V lost 2 bases and J lost 4, with 15 bases in between. This CDR3 is built from 15 residues. The germline gives CDR1 SGHRS, CDR2 YFSETQ. CDR3 region: CASSFRDGGGTEAFF. The CDR3 bases are TGCGCCAGCAGCTTCAGAGATGGAGGGGGCACTGAAGCTTTCTTT.

The J gene is TRBJ2-1, the V gene TRBV4-2; no reliable D call. Germline V gene lookup returns CDR1 LGHNA and CDR2 YNFKEQ. Trimming stripped 3 bases from V and 9 bases from J, with 9 bases between. The CDR3 contains 12 residues. The CDR3: CASSHAHGEQFF. In DNA, the CDR3 is TGTGCCAGCAGCCACGCCCACGGTGAGCAGTTCTTC.

The chain employs TRBV9 and TRBJ2-3; weak D call: TRBD2 (6 bases). Germline loops: CDR1 SGDLS, CDR2 YYNGEE. Trimming shortened V by 0 bases and J by 2 bases, and 7 bases separated the two germline ends. This CDR3 spans 14 amino acids. The CDR3 region has the DNA TGTGCCAGCAGCGTAGGGGGGGACACAGATACGCAGTATTTT. Encoded protein: CASSVGGDTDTQYF.

In DNA, the CDR3 is TGCGCCAGCAGCCCCAATCTTCCTACGAACACTGAAGCTTTCTTT. This gives the protein CASSPNLPTNTEAFF. V gene TRBV5-1 combines with J gene TRBJ1-1; no reliable D call. V lost 4 bases and J lost 1, with 14 bases in between. The CDR3 is 15 amino acids. Germline assignment: CDR1 SGHRS and CDR2 YFSETQ. The full variable domain, with the rest looked up from reference TRBV5-1 and TRBJ1-1, is KAGVTQTPRYLIKTRGQQVTLSCSPISGHRSVSWYQQTPGQGLQFLFEYFSETQRNKGNFPGRFSGRQFSNSRSEMNVSTLELGDSALYLCASSPNLPTNTEAFFGQGTRLTVV.